This T cell receptor beta chain was recovered during a study of beta chain features in type 1 diabetes. Study-level results: A pattern of fewer insertions and more deletions at VDJ junctions was seen in type 1 diabetes patients. Across patients, naive, central memory and Treg TCRB repertoires exhibited apparently greater similarity than was observed across healthy donors.

Germline loops: CDR1 SGHTA, CDR2 FQGNSA. Trimming at V came to 1 base and at J to 7 bases, leaving 9 bases not matched to a gene. The CDR3 totals 17 residues. The table lists this clone with a few counts. Its target is not known. Expressed TCRB transcripts were sequenced, since all the RNA that had been isolated was reverse transcribed. Sequenced by immunoSEQ multiplex PCR; TCRdb stores in-frame clones only, minus some. The table has about 110,000 clones, roughly 40% seen once. The clonotype originates from a woman aged 18-29 years in good health. The sample consisted of stem cell memory CD4+ T cells from blood. The chain carries TRBV7-2 and TRBJ2-1; 11 bases line up with TRBD2. In DNA form, the CDR3 reads TGTGCCAGCAGCTTAGGGATTAGCGGGAGGGGAGGTAATGAGCAGTTCTTC. Amino acid sequence: CASSLGISGRGGNEQFF.